This TCR beta chain was recorded in a study of shared clonotypes between healthy human individuals. Across the whole study: A donor's plate count was three for CD4 naive and three for CD4 memory; CD8 naive had two and CD8 memory one.

This clone occurred a few times. The target antigen is unknown. The method was immunoSEQ multiplex PCR; TCRdb's version includes in-frame clones alone and lacks a portion of them. The sample holds about 730,000 clones, 72% seen once. Study-wide points: Naive subsets tended to show greater estimated richness than memory subsets.

There are 16 residues in the CDR3. Germline-derived CDR1 and CDR2 are LGHNA and YNFKEQ. The germline V and J ends were trimmed by 1 base and 2 bases, with 13 bases remaining between them. The V call is TRBV4-2, the J call TRBJ2-3, with D perhaps TRBD1 (6 bases). The clonotype was recovered from a woman aged 30 to 39 in good health. Source material: memory CD4+ T cells sorted from blood. Indicated subset: CD45RA-negative fraction. Here the CDR3 DNA reads TGTGCCAGCAGCCAAGGTTCGGCAGGGGACACAGATACGCAGTATTTT. Its translation is CASSQGSAGDTDTQYF.